The TCR beta chain under discussion was sequenced for a study of human T cells and chemical hapten exposure. In the study overall: Slight volume differences across pooled libraries mainly accounted for varying per-sample TCR yields.

General study results and limits: Once DPC sensitization occurred, TCRs above 1 in 1000 frequency showed no change.

It was unfractionated whole blood from which total RNA was extracted. With 2 bases clipped from V and 4 bases from J, the junction kept 4 bases outside the gene matches. Germline CDR1 and CDR2: MNHEY and SVGAGI. The CDR3 loop spans 14 amino acids. The library put unique molecular identifiers onto individual cDNA molecules. In the original processing: With a range of roughly 23,224 to 690,600, the median per sample was around 96,000 TCRs. TCRdb recomputed calls from the reads with MiXCR, one row per CDR3 protein. The V and J calls follow TCRdb's processing rather than the paper's. Among fewer than 150,000 distinct CDR3 sequences listed, over 7.5% were seen once. At least ten counts were recorded for this clonotype. Its antigen remains unknown.

The sequenced sample consisted of whole blood. J is TRBJ1-1 and V is TRBV6-5, with 7 bases fitting TRBD1. The TCR sequence derives from a human donor in good health. Some clones in this sample may be carry-over from other donors' samples. CDR3 nucleotides: TGTGCCAGCAGTTACCAGGGGGAGAGCACTGAAGCTTTCTTT. Translation gives CASSYQGESTEAFF.